This TCR beta chain was recovered during a study of T cell repertoires in cytomegalovirus infection (dated by TCRdb to between 2017 and 2020). Broadly, across the study: The peptide stimulations were aimed at well-studied HLA-B-restricted epitopes as well as recently identified HLA-C-restricted CMV epitopes, whose presentation resists viral immunomodulation. The HLA type of each donor mattered for the analysis, because public TCR beta signatures pointed to carriage of CMV infection along with the matching HLA type.

Reads for this sample came from an Illumina HiSeq 1500. TCRdb reprocessed the public reads (quality trimming at Q25 with fastp, clone calling with MiXCR) and kept in-frame beta chains. Each entry merges the rows of one CDR3 protein and shows their most common DNA and genes. The table for this sample lists around 300,000 distinct CDR3 sequences; roughly a fifth of them were counted only once. Approximately 19% of the sample is taken by the ten largest. In this sample, this clonotype turned up a few times. Its antigen is unknown. Nothing much larger sits one base from this clone, and base qualities are not available. For CDR1 and CDR2, the germline V gene lists SQVTM and ANQGSEA. The CDR3 runs 18 residues from the cysteine to the phenylalanine. The only DNA kept is the CDR3, 54 bases in frame from the first base. Here V drops 2 bases and J drops 4 bases, and the junction holds 13 bases not matched to any gene.

The paper as a whole reports these results and caveats: Carriers of CMV infection plus the relevant HLA type were discriminated by the cumulative frequency of public TCR beta family members in the study cohort and in an independent approximately 360-donor cohort. The ex vivo response was dominated by HLA-C-restricted CMV-specific TCR beta clonotypes, which also provided the single most frequent clonotype in two of eight donors.

What the treatment or condition label conveys for this sample: in vitro stimulation with specific CMV peptide epitopes to enrich CMV-specific T cells. The sample in question was cultured PBMCs, obtained from culture after CMV antigen stimulation. The TCR was taken from a human donor in good health (CMV status not recorded). Some clones in this sample may be carry-over from other donors' samples. The rearrangement joined TRBV29-1 to TRBJ2-6; TRBD1 matches 8 bases in the middle. The CDR3 region: CSVEMVGQAFGGANVLTF. At the DNA level, the sequence is TGCAGCGTTGAAATGGTGGGACAGGCTTTCGGGGGGGCCAACGTCCTGACTTTC.